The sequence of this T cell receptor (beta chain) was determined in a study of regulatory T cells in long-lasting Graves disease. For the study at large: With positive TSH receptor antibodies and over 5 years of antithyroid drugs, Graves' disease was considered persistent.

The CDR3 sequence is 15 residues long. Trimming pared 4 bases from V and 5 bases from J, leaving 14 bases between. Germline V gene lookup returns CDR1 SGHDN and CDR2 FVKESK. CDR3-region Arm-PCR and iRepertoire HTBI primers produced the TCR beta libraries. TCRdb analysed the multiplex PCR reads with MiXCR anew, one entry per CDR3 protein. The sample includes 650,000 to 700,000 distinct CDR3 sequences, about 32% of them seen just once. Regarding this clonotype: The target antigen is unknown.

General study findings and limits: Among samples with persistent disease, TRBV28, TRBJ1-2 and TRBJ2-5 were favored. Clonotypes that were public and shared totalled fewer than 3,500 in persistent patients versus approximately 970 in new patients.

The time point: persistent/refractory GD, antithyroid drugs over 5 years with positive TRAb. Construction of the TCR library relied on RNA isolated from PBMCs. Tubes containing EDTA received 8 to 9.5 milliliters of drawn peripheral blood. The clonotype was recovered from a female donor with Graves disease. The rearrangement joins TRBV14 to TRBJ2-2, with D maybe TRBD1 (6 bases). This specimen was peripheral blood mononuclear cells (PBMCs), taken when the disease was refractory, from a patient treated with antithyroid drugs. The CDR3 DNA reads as TGTGCCAGCAGCCCGCCGGGACATCTTACCGGGGAGCTGTTTTTT. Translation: CASSPPGHLTGELFF.